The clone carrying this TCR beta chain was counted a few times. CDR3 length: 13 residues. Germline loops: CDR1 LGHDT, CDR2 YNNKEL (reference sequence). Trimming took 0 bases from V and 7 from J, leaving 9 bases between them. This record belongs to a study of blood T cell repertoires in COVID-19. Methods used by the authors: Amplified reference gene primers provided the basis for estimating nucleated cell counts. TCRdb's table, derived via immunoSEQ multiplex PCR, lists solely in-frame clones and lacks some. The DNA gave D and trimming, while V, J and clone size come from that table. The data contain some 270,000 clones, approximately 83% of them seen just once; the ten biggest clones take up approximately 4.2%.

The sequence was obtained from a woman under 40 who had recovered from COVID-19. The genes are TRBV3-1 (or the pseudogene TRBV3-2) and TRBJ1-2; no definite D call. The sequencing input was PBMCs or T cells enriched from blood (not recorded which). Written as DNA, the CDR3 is TGTGCCAGCAGCCAAGAGGCTGGTGGTGGCTACACCTTC. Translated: CASSQEAGGGYTF.